This TCR beta chain was identified in a study of blood T cell repertoires in COVID-19. In the study's own analysis: Counts of nucleated cells, estimated from reference gene primer amplification, were obtained. The method was immunoSEQ multiplex PCR; TCRdb's version includes in-frame clones alone and lacks a portion of them. V and J calls and clone size come straight from that table; D and trimming were deduced from the DNA. The sample has about 69,000 clones; just under 80% are singletons. Ten or more counts support this clone. The sample comprised peripheral blood. This TCR came from a human donor in a cohort sampled during active COVID-19.

CDR3 region: CASHLANYEQYF. CDR3 coding DNA: TGTGCCAGCCACCTAGCGAACTACGAGCAGTACTTC. The rearrangement links TRBV2 to TRBJ2-7, with D possibly TRBD2 on 6 matching bases. The V end lost 8 bases, the J end lost 3 bases, and 11 bases lay between the germline ends. CDR3 length: 12 residues. Germline V gene data show CDR1 as SNHLY and CDR2 as FYNNEI.